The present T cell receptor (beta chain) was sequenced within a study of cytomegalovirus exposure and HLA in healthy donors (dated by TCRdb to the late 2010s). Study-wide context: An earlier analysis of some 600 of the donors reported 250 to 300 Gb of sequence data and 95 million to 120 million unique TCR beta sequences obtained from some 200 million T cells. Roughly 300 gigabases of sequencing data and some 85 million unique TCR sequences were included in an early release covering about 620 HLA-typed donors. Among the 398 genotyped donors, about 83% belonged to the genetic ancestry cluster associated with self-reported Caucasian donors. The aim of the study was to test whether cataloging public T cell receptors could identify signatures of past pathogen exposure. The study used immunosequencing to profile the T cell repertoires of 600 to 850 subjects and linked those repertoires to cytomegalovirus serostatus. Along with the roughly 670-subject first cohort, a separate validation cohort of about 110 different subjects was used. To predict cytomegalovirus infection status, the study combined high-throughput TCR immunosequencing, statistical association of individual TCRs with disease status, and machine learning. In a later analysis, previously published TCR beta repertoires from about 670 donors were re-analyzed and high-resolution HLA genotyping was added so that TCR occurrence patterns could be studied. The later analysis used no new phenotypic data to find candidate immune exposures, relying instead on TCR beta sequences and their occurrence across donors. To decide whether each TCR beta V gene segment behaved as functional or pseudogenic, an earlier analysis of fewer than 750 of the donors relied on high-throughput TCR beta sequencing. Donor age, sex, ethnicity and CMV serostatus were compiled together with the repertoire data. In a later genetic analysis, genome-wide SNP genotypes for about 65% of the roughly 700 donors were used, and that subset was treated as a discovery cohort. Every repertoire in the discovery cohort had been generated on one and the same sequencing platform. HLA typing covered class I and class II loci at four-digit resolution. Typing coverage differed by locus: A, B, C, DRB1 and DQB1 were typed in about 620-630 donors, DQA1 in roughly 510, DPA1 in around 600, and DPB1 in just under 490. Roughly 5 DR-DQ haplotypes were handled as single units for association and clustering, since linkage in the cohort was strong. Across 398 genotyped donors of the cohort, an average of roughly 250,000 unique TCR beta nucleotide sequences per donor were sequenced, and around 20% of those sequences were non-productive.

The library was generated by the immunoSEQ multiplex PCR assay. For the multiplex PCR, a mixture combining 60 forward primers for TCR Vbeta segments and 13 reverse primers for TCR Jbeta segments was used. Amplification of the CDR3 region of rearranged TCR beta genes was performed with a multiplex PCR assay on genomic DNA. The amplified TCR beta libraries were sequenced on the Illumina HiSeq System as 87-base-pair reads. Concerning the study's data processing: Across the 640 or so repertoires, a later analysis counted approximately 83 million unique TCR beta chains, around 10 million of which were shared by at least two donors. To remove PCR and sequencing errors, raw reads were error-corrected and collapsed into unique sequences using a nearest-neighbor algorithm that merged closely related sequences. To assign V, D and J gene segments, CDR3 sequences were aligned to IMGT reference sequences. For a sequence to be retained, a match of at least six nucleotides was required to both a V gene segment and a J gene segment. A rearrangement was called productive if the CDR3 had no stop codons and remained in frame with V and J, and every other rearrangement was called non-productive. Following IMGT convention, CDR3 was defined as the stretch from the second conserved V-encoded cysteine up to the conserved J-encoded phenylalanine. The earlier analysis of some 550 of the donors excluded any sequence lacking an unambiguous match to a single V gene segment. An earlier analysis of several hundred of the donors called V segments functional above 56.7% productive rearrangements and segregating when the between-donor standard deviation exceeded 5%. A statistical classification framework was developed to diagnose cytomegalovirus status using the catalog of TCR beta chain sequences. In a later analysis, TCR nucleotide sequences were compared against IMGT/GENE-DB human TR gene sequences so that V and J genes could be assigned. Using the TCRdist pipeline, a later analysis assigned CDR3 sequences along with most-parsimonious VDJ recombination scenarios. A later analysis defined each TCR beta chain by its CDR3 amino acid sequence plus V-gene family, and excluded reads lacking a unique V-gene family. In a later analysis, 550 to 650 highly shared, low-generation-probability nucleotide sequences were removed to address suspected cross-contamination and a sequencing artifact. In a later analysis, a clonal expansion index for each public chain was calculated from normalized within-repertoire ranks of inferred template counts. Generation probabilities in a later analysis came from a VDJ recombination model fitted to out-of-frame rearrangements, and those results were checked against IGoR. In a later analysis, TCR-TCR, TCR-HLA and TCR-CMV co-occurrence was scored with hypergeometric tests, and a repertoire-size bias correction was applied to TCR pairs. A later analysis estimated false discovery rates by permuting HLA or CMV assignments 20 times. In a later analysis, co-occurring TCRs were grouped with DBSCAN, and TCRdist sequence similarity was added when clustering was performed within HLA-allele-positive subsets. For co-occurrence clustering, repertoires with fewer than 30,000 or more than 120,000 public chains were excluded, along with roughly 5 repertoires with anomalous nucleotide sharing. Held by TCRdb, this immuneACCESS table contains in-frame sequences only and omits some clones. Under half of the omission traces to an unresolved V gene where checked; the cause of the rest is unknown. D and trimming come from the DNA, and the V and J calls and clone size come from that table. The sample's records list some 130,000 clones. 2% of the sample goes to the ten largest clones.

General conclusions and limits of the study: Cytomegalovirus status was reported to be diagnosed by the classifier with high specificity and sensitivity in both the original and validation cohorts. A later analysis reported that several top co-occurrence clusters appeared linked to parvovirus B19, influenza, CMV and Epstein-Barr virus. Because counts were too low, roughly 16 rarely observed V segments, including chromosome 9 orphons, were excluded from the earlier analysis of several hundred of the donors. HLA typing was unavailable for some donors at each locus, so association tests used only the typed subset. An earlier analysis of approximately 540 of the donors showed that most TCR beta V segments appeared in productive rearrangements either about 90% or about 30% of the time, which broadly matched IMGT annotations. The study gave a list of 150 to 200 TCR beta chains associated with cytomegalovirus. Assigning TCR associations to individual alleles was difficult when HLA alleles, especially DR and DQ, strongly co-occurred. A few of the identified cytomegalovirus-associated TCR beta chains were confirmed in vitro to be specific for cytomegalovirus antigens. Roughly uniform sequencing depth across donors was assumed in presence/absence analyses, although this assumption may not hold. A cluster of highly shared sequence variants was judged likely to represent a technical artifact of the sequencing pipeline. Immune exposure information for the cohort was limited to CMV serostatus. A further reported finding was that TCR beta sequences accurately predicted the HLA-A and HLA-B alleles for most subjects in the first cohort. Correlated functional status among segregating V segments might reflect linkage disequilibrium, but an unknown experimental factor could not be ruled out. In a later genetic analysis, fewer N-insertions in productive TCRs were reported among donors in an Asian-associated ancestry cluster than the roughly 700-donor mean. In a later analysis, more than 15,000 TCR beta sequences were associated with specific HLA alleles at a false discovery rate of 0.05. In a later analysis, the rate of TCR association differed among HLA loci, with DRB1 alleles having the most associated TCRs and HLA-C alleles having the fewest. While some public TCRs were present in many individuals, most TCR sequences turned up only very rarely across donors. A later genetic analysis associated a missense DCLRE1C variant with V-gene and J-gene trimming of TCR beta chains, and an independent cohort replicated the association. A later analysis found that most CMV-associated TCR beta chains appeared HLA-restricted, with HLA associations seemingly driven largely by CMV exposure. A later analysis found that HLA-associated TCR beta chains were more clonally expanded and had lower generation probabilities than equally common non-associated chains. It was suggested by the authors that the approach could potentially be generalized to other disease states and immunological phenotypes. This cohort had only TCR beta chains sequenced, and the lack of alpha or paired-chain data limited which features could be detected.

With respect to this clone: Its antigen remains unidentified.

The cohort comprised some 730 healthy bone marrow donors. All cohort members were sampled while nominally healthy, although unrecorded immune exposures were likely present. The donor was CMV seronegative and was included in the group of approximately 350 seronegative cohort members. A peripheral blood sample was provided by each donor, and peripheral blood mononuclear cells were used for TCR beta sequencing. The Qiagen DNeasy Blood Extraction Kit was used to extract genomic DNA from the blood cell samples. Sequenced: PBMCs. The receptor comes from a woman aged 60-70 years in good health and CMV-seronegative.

Here the CDR3 is given as CASSPRTGGGGNTIYF. The sequenced DNA is TGTGCCAGCAGCCCGAGGACAGGGGGCGGTGGAAACACCATATATTTT. The chain was built from TRBV7-2 and TRBJ1-3; 11 nucleotides in the junction match TRBD1. The CDR3 starts with the cysteine, ends with the phenylalanine, and has 16 residues. The DNA shown is the 48-base CDR3, in frame from base 1. CDR1 and CDR2 (SGHTA, FQGNSA) derive from the germline V gene. V is pruned by 5 bases and J by 3 bases, leaving 6 bases of the junction without a gene match. The CDR3 plus the reference TRBV7-2 and TRBJ1-3 genes for the other parts give the full variable domain: GAGVSQSPSNKVTEKGKDVELRCDPISGHTALYWYRQSLGQGLEFLIYFQGNSAPDKSGLPSDRFSAERTGGSVSTLTIQRTQQEDSAVYLCASSPRTGGGGNTIYFGEGSWLTVV.